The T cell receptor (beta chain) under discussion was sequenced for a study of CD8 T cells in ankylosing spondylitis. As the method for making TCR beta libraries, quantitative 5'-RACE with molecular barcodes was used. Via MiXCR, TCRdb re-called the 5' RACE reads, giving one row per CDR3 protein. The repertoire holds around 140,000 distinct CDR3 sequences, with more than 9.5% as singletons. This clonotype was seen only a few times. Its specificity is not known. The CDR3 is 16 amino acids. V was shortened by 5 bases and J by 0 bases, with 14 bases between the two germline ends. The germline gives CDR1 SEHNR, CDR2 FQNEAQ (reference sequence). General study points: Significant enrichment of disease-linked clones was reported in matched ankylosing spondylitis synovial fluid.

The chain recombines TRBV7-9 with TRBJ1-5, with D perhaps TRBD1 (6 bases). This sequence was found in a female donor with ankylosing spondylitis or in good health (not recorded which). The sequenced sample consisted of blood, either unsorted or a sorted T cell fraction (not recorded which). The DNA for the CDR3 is TGTGCCAGCAGCCCCGACAGGACCTATAGCAATCAGCCCCAGCATTTT. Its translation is CASSPDRTYSNQPQHF. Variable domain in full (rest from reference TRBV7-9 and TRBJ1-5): DTGVSQNPRHKITKRGQNVTFRCDPISEHNRLYWYRQTLGQGPEFLTYFQNEAQLEKSRLLSDRFSAERPKGSFSTLEIQRTEQGDSAMYLCASSPDRTYSNQPQHFGDGTRLSIL.